The 7 T cell receptor beta chains listed next were all sequenced from one sample in a study of blood T cell repertoires in COVID-19. The repertoire was sequenced with immunoSEQ multiplex PCR; TCRdb's copy has only in-frame clones and lacks some. The table lists 250,000 to 350,000 clones, about 88% of them singletons. Sequencing was performed on PBMCs or T cells enriched from blood (not recorded which). These receptors originate from a woman in her 50s who had recovered from COVID-19.

This clone was counted a few times. The rearrangement links TRBV18 to TRBJ1-1, with unresolved D. Germline loops: CDR1 KGHSH, CDR2 LQKENI. CDR3 length: 12 residues. Trimming took off 3 bases at V and 4 bases at J, with 6 bases between the two ends. CDR3 sequence reads: CASSPETTEAFF. Here the CDR3 DNA reads TGTGCCAGCTCACCGGAGACCACTGAAGCTTTCTTT.

J is TRBJ2-7 and V is TRBV27; 9 bases fit TRBD2. The V gene end was trimmed by 0 bases and the J gene end by 2 bases; junction bases not matched to a gene: 5. The CDR3 runs 16 residues. The germline CDR1 and CDR2 sequences are MNHEY and SMNVEV (reference sequence). CDR3 region: CASSLSGLAGTYEQYF. The CDR3 DNA is TGTGCCAGCAGTTTATCGGGTCTAGCGGGGACCTACGAGCAGTACTTC.

The chain employs TRBV6-2 or TRBV6-3 and TRBJ1-4; D uncertain. This CDR3 spans 14 amino acids. The ends were cut back, 6 bases at V and 0 bases at J, with 8 bases in the middle. Germline assignment: CDR1 MNHEY and CDR2 SVGEGT. The CDR3 region has the DNA TGTGCCAGCAGCGGACTAGCAACTAATGAAAAACTGTTTTTT. Translating gives CASSGLATNEKLFF.

The chain joins TRBV25-1 to TRBJ2-1, with 7 positions matching TRBD2. Germline values: CDR1 MGHDK, CDR2 SYGVNS. The ends lost 7 bases at V and 10 bases at J; junction bases unmatched: 13. The CDR3 runs 14 residues. The CDR3 sequence: CASNGWGEGQEQFF. For the CDR3, the DNA is TGTGCCAGCAATGGTTGGGGGGAGGGGCAGGAGCAGTTCTTC.

The chain carries TRBV18 and TRBJ2-7, with TRBD2 matching over 9 bases. After removal of 3 bases from V and 6 bases from J, the junction contained 9 bases not matched to a gene. This CDR3 is 15 amino acids long. CDR1 and CDR2 (germline): KGHSH, LQKENI. The CDR3 loop is CASSPTSGIWSEQYF. The CDR3 DNA reads TGTGCCAGCTCACCGACTAGCGGTATATGGAGCGAGCAGTACTTC.

The chain joins TRBV11-2 to TRBJ2-4; 10 positions agree with TRBD1. Unmatched junction bases numbered 11, after V lost 5 bases and J lost 4 bases. CDR1 and CDR2 (germline): SGHAT, FQNNGV. This CDR3 is built from 17 residues. The CDR3 DNA sequence: TGTGCCAGCAGCCCAGGGGACAGGGGCCTTCGAAAAAACATTCAGTACTTC. It codes for CASSPGDRGLRKNIQYF.

The rearrangement joins TRBV27 to TRBJ1-2; D not resolved. V lost 3 bases and J 6 bases, leaving 14 bases between the germline ends. Germline CDR1 reads MNHEY; CDR2 reads SMNVEV (reference sequence). The length of the CDR3 is 14 residues. The CDR3 coding sequence is TGTGCCAGCAGTTTGGTTCCAATTTCAGATGGCTACACCTTC. It specifies CASSLVPISDGYTF.